The TCR beta chain described here comes from a study of regulatory T cells in long-lasting Graves disease. The study's findings and limits: Persistent disease was characterized by preferential usage of TRBV28, TRBJ1-2 and TRBJ2-5. More public clonotypes were shared by persistent patients (around 2,600) than by new patients (about 970).

This clonotype has at least ten counts. Its antigen is as yet unknown. The CDR3 runs to 14 residues. Germline V CDR1 and CDR2: SGHTA, FQGNSA. V was shortened by 5 bases and J by 3 bases, with 11 bases between the two germline ends. Time point here: persistent/refractory GD, antithyroid drugs over 5 years with positive TRAb. PBMC RNA was the source of the TCR library. Tubes containing EDTA received roughly 8.8 milliliters of drawn peripheral blood. Assembly of TCR beta libraries relied on iRepertoire HTBI primers together with Arm-PCR of CDR3 regions. Authors' methods: Detected in the samples were 55 to 65 TRBV and 14 TRBJ segments. Via MiXCR, TCRdb re-called the multiplex PCR reads, giving one row per CDR3 protein. The V and J calls were determined by TCRdb, not by the authors. Seen here are around 510,000 distinct CDR3 sequences, about 20% observed once, and the top ten hold over 7.5%.

The sequence was collected from a female donor with Graves disease. The chain combines TRBV7-2 with TRBJ1-5; possibly TRBD1 for D (5 bases). The source was peripheral blood mononuclear cells (PBMCs), collected when the disease was refractory, from a patient treated with antithyroid drugs. CDR3 protein: CASSPGLPNQPQHF. The CDR3 region has the DNA TGTGCCAGCAGCCCGGGGCTACCCAATCAGCCCCAGCATTTT. Full variable domain (rest looked up from reference TRBV7-2 and TRBJ1-5): GAGVSQSPSNKVTEKGKDVELRCDPISGHTALYWYRQSLGQGLEFLIYFQGNSAPDKSGLPSDRFSAERTGGSVSTLTIQRTQQEDSAVYLCASSPGLPNQPQHFGDGTRLSIL.